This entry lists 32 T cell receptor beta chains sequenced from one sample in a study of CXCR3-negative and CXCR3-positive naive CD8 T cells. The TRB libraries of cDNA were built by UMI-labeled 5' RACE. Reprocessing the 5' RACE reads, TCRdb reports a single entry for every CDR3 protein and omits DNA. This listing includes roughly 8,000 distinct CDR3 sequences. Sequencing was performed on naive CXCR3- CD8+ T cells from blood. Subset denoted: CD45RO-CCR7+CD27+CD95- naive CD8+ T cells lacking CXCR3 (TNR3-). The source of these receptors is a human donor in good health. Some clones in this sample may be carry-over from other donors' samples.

The CDR3: CSVETEEVAGELFF. The chain carries TRBV29-1 and TRBJ2-2. CDR1 and CDR2 (germline): SQVTM, ANQGSEA. This CDR3 comprises 14 residues.

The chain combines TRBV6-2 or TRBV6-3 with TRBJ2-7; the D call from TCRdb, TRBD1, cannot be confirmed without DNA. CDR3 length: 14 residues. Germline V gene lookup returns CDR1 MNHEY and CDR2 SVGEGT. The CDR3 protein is CASSLTPTSDEQYF.

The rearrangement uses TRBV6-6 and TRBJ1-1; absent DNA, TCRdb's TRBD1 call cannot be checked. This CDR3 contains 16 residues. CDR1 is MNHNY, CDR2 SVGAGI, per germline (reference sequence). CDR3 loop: CASSYSIGGQGTEAFF.

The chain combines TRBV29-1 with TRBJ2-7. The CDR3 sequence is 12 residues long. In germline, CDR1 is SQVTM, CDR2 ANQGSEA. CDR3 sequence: CSVEVRLYEQYF.

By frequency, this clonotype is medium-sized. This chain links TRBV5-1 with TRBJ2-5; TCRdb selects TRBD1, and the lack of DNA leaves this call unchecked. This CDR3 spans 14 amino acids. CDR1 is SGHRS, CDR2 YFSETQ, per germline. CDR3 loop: CASSLDRTQETQYF.

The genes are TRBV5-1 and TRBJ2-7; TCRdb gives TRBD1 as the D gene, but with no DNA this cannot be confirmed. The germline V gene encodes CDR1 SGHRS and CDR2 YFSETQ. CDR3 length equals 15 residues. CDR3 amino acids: CASSLAVTGYYEQYF. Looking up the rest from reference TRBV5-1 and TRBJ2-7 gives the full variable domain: KAGVTQTPRYLIKTRGQQVTLSCSPISGHRSVSWYQQTPGQGLQFLFEYFSETQRNKGNFPGRFSGRQFSNSRSEMNVSTLELGDSALYLCASSLAVTGYYEQYFGPGTRLTVT.

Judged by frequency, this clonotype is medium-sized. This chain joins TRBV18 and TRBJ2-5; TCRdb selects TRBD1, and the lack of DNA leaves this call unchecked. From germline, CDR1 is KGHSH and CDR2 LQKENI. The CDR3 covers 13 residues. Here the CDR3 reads CASSPDSQETQYF.

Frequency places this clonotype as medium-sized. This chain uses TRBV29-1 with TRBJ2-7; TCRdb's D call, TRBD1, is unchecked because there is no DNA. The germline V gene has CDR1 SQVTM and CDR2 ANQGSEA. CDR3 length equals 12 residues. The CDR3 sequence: CSVRGADYEQYF.

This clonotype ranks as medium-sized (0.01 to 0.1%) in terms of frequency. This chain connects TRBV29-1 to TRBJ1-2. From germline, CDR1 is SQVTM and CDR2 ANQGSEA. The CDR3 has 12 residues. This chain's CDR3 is CSVFDENYGYTF.

CDR3 region: CASSDLAGGNTEAFF. The V gene is TRBV6-4, the J gene TRBJ1-1. Germline assignment: CDR1 MRHNA and CDR2 SNTAGT. The CDR3 is 15 amino acids.

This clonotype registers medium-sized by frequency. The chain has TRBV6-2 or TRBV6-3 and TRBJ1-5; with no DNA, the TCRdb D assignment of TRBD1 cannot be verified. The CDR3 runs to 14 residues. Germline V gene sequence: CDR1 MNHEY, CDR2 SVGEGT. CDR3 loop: CASEELAGIQPQHF.

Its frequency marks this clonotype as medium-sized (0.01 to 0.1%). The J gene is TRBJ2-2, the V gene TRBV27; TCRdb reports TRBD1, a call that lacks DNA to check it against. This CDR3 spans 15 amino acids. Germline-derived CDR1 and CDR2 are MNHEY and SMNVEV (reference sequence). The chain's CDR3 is CASRVDRVGTGELFF.

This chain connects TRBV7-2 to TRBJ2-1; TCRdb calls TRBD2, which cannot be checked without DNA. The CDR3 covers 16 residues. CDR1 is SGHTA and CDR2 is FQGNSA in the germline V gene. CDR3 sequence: CASSDPPAGEYNEQFF.

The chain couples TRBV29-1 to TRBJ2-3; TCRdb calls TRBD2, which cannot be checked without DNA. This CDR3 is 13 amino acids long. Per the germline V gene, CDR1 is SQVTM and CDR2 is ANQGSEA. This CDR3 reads CSVDRAGRDTQYF.

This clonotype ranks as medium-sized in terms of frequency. The CDR3 loop reads CASSFGTSETQYF. The chain employs TRBV5-6 and TRBJ2-5. Per the germline V gene, CDR1 is SGHDT and CDR2 is YYEEEE. This CDR3 contains 13 residues.

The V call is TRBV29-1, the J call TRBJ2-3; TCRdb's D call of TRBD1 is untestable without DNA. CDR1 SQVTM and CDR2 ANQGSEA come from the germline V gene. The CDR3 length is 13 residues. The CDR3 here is CSAARGFTDTQYF.

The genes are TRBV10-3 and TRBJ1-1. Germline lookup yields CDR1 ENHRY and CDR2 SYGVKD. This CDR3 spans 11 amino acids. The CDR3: CAISESESAFF.

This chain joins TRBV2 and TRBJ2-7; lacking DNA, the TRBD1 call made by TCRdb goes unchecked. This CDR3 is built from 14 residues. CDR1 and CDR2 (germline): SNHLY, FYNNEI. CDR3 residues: CASSEGTGESEQYF.

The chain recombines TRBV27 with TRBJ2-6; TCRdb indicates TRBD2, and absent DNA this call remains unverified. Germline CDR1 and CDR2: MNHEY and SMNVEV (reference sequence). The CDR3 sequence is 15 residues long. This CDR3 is CASSAGAAGANVLTF. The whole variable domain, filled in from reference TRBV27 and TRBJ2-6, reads EAQVTQNPRYLITVTGKKLTVTCSQNMNHEYMSWYRQDPGLGLRQIYYSMNVEVTDKGDVPEGYKVSRKEKRNFPLILESPSPNQTSLYFCASSAGAAGANVLTFGAGSRLTVL.

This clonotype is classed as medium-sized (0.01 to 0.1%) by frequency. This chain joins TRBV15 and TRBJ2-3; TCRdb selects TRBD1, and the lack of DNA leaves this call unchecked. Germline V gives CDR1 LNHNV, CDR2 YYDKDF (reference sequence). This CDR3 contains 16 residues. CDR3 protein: CATSRDRGASTDTQYF. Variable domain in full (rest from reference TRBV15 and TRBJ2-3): DAMVIQNPRYQVTQFGKPVTLSCSQTLNHNVMYWYQQKSSQAPKLLFHYYDKDFNNEADTPDNFQSRRPNTSFCFLDIRSPGLGDTAMYLCATSRDRGASTDTQYFGPGTRLTVL.

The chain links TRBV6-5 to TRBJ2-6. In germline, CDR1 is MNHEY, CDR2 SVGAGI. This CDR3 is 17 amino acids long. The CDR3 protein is CASSYSSAAAGANVLTF.

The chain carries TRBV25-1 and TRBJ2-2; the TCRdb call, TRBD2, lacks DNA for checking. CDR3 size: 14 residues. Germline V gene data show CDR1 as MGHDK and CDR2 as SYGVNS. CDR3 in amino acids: CASTGLAGPGELFF.

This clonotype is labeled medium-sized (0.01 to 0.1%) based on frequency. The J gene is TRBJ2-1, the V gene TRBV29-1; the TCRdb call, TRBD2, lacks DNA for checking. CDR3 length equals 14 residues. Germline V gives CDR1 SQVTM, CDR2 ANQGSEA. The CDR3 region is CSVDGRVSYNEQFF.

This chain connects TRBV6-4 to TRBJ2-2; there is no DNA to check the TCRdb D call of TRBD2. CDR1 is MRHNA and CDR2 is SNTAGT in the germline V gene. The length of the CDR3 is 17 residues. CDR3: CASSDAGTSGISGELFF.

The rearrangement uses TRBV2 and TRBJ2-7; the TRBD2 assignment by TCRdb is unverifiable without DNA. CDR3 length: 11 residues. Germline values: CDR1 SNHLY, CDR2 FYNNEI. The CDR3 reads CASSVGAFRYF.

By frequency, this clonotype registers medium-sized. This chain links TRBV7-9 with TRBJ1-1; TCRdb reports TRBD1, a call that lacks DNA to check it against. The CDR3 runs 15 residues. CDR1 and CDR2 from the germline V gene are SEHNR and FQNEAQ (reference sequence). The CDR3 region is CASSLVRGSNTEAFF.

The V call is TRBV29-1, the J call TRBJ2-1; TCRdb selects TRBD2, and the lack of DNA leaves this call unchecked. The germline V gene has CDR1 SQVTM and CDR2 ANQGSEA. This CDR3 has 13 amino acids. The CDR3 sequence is CSADYYSYNEQFF.

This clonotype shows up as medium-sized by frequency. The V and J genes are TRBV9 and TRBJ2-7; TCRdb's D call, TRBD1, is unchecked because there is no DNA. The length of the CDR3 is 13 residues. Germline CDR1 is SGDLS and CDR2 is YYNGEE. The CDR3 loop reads CASSATGGHEQYF.

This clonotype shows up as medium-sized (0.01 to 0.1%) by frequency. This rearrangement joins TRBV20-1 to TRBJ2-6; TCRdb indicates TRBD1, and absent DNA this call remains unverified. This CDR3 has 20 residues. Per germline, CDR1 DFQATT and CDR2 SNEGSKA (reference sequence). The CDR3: CSATTQGAQMGFSGANVLTF.

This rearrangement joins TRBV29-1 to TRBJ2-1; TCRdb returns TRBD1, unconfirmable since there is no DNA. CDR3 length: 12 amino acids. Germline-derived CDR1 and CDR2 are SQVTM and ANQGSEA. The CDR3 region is CSGVRPGNEQFF.

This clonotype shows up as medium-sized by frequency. The CDR3 protein is CASSLSSRGETQYF. The V call is TRBV28, the J call TRBJ2-5; TCRdb designates TRBD1, a call that cannot be tested without DNA. The CDR3 contains 14 residues. The germline V gene has CDR1 MDHEN and CDR2 SYDVKM. The full variable domain, its missing parts supplied by reference TRBV28 and TRBJ2-5, is DVKVTQSSRYLVKRTGEKVFLECVQDMDHENMFWYRQDPGLGLRLIYFSYDVKMKEKGDIPEGYSVSREKKERFSLILESASTNQTSMYLCASSLSSRGETQYFGPGTRLLVL.

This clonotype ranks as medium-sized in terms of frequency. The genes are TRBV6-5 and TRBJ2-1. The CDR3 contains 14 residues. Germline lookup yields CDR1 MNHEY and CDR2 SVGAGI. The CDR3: CASSYMNTYNEQFF.